The T cell receptor (beta chain) under discussion was sequenced for a study of shared clonotypes between healthy human individuals. Study observations and caveats: Only blood samples were collected, and tissue repertoires likely differ.

This CDR3 is built from 14 residues. Germline loops: CDR1 SGHAT, CDR2 FQNNGV. Trimming pared 5 bases from V and 0 bases from J, leaving 11 bases between. In regard to this clone: Antigen: not known.

Deep-level assay runs were performed. Every immunoSEQ plate was one replicate of a subset's evenly spread DNA. Clones were sequenced by immunoSEQ multiplex PCR, and TCRdb holds only the in-frame ones, with some missing. The repertoire holds about 820,000 clones, with over 90% as singletons. Cells designated naive CD8 were CD45RO-negative and were positively selected for CCR7, with terminally differentiated effector memory CD45RA+ cells excluded. The sample comprised naive CD8+ T cells sorted from blood. The TCR originated in a man aged 25 to 40 in good health. V is TRBV11-2 and J is TRBJ2-7; D call uncertain. In DNA form, the CDR3 reads TGTGCCAGCAGCCTCAGAGGCATCTCCTACGAGCAGTACTTC. Encoded protein: CASSLRGISYEQYF.